Sequencing of this T cell receptor beta chain was carried out in a study of control samples from healthy donors and cancer patients. The repertoire was sequenced with immunoSEQ multiplex PCR; TCRdb's copy has only in-frame clones and lacks some. The table lists tens of thousands of clones, 85% to 95% of them singletons. V shed 1 base and J shed 2 bases, with 14 bases lying between them. CDR1 and CDR2 from the germline V gene are MGHDK and SYGVNS. There are 16 residues in the CDR3. Sequenced material: blood. This clonotype was obtained from a man under 40 in good health. The gene calls are TRBV25-1 and TRBJ2-5; tentative D call: TRBD2 (6 bases). CDR3 residues: CASSELGSGLQETQYF. The CDR3 DNA sequence: TGTGCCAGCAGTGAATTAGGGAGCGGGCTACAAGAGACCCAGTACTTC.